The rows below give T cell receptor beta chains drawn from one sample of a study of T-cell reconstitution after alpha-beta-depleted transplantation in children. TCRdb called the PCR reads again in MiXCR, with one record for every CDR3 protein. This table has about 260,000 distinct CDR3 sequences, roughly 7.7% appearing once. Source: PBMCs, mostly from graft donor cells, taken 180 days after TCRalphabeta/CD19-depleted stem cell transplant. The receptors stem from a male patient between 10 and 17 years old who had a stem cell transplant for acute lymphoblastic leukemia, so the T cells may come from the graft donor. CDR3s include the opening cysteine and the closing phenylalanine or tryptophan. D genes are given only for firm matches. Only some rows state a clone size, as once, few, many or a class for expanded clones.

D	size	V	J	CDR3	DNA
-	many	TRBV3-1	TRBJ2-4	CASSQTSTKNIQYF	TGTGCCAGCAGCCAAACTAGCACCAAAAACATTCAGTACTTC
TRBD1	many	TRBV11-2	TRBJ1-4	CASSCDRDNEKLFF	TGTGCCAGCAGCTGCGACAGGGATAATGAAAAACTGTTTTTT
TRBD1	many	TRBV5-1	TRBJ1-4	CASSLGTGYNEKLFF	TGCGCCAGCAGCTTGGGGACAGGGTACAATGAAAAACTGTTTTTT
TRBD1	many	TRBV6-1	TRBJ1-2	CASSLDRGHYGYTF	TGTGCCAGCAGCCTCGACAGGGGCCACTATGGCTACACCTTC
TRBD2	many	TRBV6-5	TRBJ2-7	CASRGLAGSYEQYF	TGTGCCAGCAGGGGGCTAGCGGGGTCCTACGAGCAGTACTTC
TRBD2	many	TRBV7-6	TRBJ2-7	CASSPELLAGGPNRNEQYF	TGTGCCAGCAGCCCCGAACTACTAGCGGGAGGGCCTAATCGGAACGAGCAGTACTTC
TRBD2	many	TRBV12-3/TRBV12-4	TRBJ2-4	CASSLAGTSGRNIQYF	TGTGCCAGCAGTTTAGCTGGGACTAGCGGGAGGAACATTCAGTACTTC
-	many	TRBV27	TRBJ1-1	CASSYDSDTEAFF	TGTGCCAGCAGTTATGACAGCGACACTGAAGCTTTCTTT
TRBD1	many	TRBV23-1	TRBJ1-6	CASSRPDRADNSPLHF	TGCGCCAGCAGTCGCCCGGACAGGGCCGATAATTCACCCCTCCACTTT
TRBD2	many	TRBV2	TRBJ2-5	CASSDPGLAGGRETQYF	TGTGCCAGCAGTGACCCAGGACTAGCGGGAGGGAGAGAGACCCAGTACTTC
-	many	TRBV10-3	TRBJ1-5	CAISESPGIISPQHF	TGTGCCATCAGTGAGTCCCCGGGTATAATCAGCCCCCAGCATTTT
TRBD2	many	TRBV7-3	TRBJ2-7	CASSLFAGGSHEQYF	TGTGCCAGCAGCTTATTTGCGGGAGGTTCCCACGAGCAGTACTTC
-	many	TRBV6-5	TRBJ1-1	CASSYEKFWARRNTEAFF	TGTGCCAGCAGTTACGAAAAATTCTGGGCCAGGAGGAACACTGAAGCTTTCTTT
-	many	TRBV5-6	TRBJ1-1	CASSLNSNTEAFF	TGTGCCAGCAGCTTGAACAGTAACACTGAAGCTTTCTTT
TRBD1	many	TRBV20-1	TRBJ1-5	CSADVPGQGQPQHF	TGCAGTGCAGATGTCCCGGGACAGGGACAGCCCCAGCATTTT
-	many	TRBV28	TRBJ2-3	CASTQGTDTQYF	TGTGCCAGCACGCAGGGCACAGATACGCAGTATTTT
-	many	TRBV20-1	TRBJ1-4	CSASRDSNEKLFF	TGCAGTGCTAGCCGGGATTCGAATGAAAAACTGTTTTTT
TRBD1	many	TRBV6-1	TRBJ1-1	CASRNTGQGAFAFF	TGTGCCAGCAGAAATACTGGACAGGGGGCTTTTGCTTTCTTT
-	-	TRBV12-3/TRBV12-4	TRBJ2-1	CASSGGPCNEQFF	TGTGCCAGCAGCGGGGGGCCTTGCAATGAGCAGTTCTTC
-	-	TRBV6-5	TRBJ2-5	CASSYSRRVPQETQYF	TGTGCCAGCAGTTACTCGAGGCGGGTACCCCAAGAGACCCAGTACTTC
TRBD1	many	TRBV12-3/TRBV12-4	TRBJ1-6	CASSLTGHRGLSSPLHF	TGTGCCAGCAGTCTGACAGGACACAGGGGGTTATCTTCACCCCTCCACTTT
-	many	TRBV27	TRBJ1-6	CASSFWPGDNSPLHF	TGTGCCAGCAGTTTTTGGCCGGGGGATAATTCACCCCTCCACTTT
TRBD2	many	TRBV4-1	TRBJ2-7	CASSHPGLAGEYEQYF	TGCGCCAGCAGCCACCCCGGACTAGCGGGAGAGTACGAGCAGTACTTC
TRBD2	many	TRBV28	TRBJ2-5	CASSPLREGYETQYF	TGTGCCAGCAGTCCCCTCCGGGAGGGTTATGAGACCCAGTACTTC
TRBD1	many	TRBV29-1	TRBJ1-2	CSATGGRGNGYTF	TGCAGCGCAACAGGGGGCCGGGGTAATGGCTACACCTTC
TRBD2	many	TRBV29-1	TRBJ2-7	CSVGRGGYEQYF	TGCAGCGTTGGTAGGGGAGGGTACGAGCAGTACTTC
TRBD1	-	TRBV5-6	TRBJ2-5	CASSTVHPGGGRETQYF	TGTGCCAGCAGCACCGTGCACCCAGGGGGCGGAAGGGAGACCCAGTACTTC
TRBD1	many	TRBV27	TRBJ1-6	CASSLGTGVPSPLHF	TGTGCCAGCAGTTTAGGGACAGGGGTTCCCTCACCCCTCCACTTT
-	-	TRBV11-3	TRBJ2-3	CASSKRGETTYF	TGTGCCAGCAGCAAGAGGGGTGAGACTACCTATTTT